One TCR beta chain is described in this entry. The data were obtained in a study of blood T cell repertoires in COVID-19. Study context: The study drew acute and convalescent COVID-19 samples from the United States, Italy and Spain. PBMCs, B-cell-depleted T cells, or T cells provided the cDNA or gDNA that made up the material.

Germline CDR1 and CDR2: SQVTM and ANQGSEA. This CDR3 region has 16 residues. The germline V and J ends were trimmed by 6 bases and 1 base, with 22 bases remaining between them. In the authors' workflow: Amplification with reference gene primers provided the estimates of nucleated cell counts. Sequencing used immunoSEQ multiplex PCR; TCRdb keeps in-frame clones, though not all of them. That table is the source of V, J and clone size, and D and trimming were worked out from the DNA. The sample includes 190,000 or so clones, under 80% seen only once; the top ten take roughly 13%. This TCR was sampled from a man aged 50-60 years who had recovered from COVID-19. Sequenced material: peripheral blood. The chain links TRBV29-1 to TRBJ2-7, with D perhaps TRBD2 (7 bases). This CDR3 reads CSVGGGDGRASYEQYF. In DNA form, the CDR3 reads TGCAGCGTAGGGGGGGGCGATGGCAGGGCTTCCTACGAGCAGTACTTC.